This T cell receptor (beta chain) came from a study of cytomegalovirus exposure and HLA in healthy donors. Study as a whole: Early released data had about 80 million unique TCRs, all coming from HLA-typed donors. When just under 400 donors were genotyped, roughly 82% of them were found to fall in the Caucasian-associated ancestry cluster. Study-level findings and limits: The sole available immune exposure information was CMV serostatus. Cytomegalovirus-associated TCR beta chains were listed, numbering over 150.

Details on this clone: The antigen is not known.

13 Jbeta primers and 60 Vbeta primers were used for the PCR. TCRdb keeps only in-frame clones here, not all; method: immunoSEQ multiplex PCR. This table has about 200,000 clones, 79% appearing once. Germline-derived CDR1 and CDR2 are MNHNS and SASEGT. The ends were cut back, 2 bases at V and 0 bases at J, with 10 bases in the middle. CDR3 size: 16 residues. The source is a man aged 45-65 years in good health and CMV-seronegative. The chain links TRBV6-1 to TRBJ2-2, with D maybe TRBD2 (6 bases). The sample taken for sequencing was PBMCs. CDR3 nucleotides: TGTGCCAGCAGTGAATTGCCGGGGGCGAACACCGGGGAGCTGTTTTTT. This codes for CASSELPGANTGELFF.